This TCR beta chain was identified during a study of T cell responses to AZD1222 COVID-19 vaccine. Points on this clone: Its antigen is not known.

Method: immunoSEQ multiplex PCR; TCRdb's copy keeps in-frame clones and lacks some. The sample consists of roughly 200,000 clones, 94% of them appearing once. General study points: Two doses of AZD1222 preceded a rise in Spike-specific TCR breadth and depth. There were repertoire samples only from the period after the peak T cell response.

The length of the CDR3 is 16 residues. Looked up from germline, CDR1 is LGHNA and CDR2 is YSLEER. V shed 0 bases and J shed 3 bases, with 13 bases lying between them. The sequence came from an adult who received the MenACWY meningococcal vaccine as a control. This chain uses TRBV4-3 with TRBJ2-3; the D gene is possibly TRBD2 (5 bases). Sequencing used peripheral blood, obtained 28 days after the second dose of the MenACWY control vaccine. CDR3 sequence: CASSQDRALATDTQYF. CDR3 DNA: TGCGCCAGCAGCCAAGATCGGGCTCTAGCAACAGATACGCAGTATTTT.